One sample yielded the 23 T cell receptor beta chains listed below, sequenced in a study of vaccination and CD4 T cells after COVID-19. Sequence data for DNA of cultured CD4+ T cells were generated by the Oncomine TCR Beta short-read assay. Using its own MiXCR run on the PCR reads, TCRdb lists one record per CDR3 protein. This table has about 10,000 distinct CDR3 sequences, roughly a third appearing once. No antigen has been assigned to these receptors. Specified treatment: roughly 11-day PBMC culture with coronavirus spike peptide pools or control peptides (ViraFEST assay). Prior to the COVID-19 pandemic (2011-2018), the unexposed donor's CD4+ T cells were collected. Sequencing was carried out using CD4+ T cells from blood, cultured in vitro. These receptor sequences come from a human donor in good health.

The chain links TRBV18 to TRBJ1-1; D perhaps matches TRBD1 (5 bases). V lost 6 bases to trimming and J lost 4 bases, with 12 bases between them. Looked up from germline, CDR1 is KGHSH and CDR2 is LQKENI. This CDR3 comprises 13 residues. CDR3: CASSPARGTEAFF. The CDR3 coding sequence is TGTGCCAGCTCCCCGGCTAGGGGCACTGAAGCTTTCTTT.

V is TRBV7-2 and J is TRBJ1-2, with a weak D call TRBD1 (5 bases). Germline assignment: CDR1 SGHTA and CDR2 FQGNSA. The germline V and J ends were trimmed by 2 bases and 4 bases, with 11 bases remaining between them. The CDR3 length is 14 residues. CDR3: CASSLKAGTYGYTF. The CDR3, as DNA: TGTGCCAGCAGCTTAAAGGCAGGGACCTATGGCTACACCTTC.

This clonotype was seen only a few times. This sequence joins TRBV19 and TRBJ2-5; 11 bases fit TRBD2. Germline trimming cut 3 bases from V and 6 bases from J; bases unmatched to any gene: 0. The CDR3 is 13 amino acids. Germline CDR1 and CDR2: LNHDA and SQIVND (reference sequence). CDR3 coding DNA: TGTGCCAGTAGTATGACTAGCGGGAAGACCCAGTACTTC. Translating it yields CASSMTSGKTQYF.

There are a few counts of this clonotype. V and J are TRBV6-5 and TRBJ2-5; D gene uncertain. Germline assignment: CDR1 MNHEY and CDR2 SVGAGI. This CDR3 has 13 residues. The V end lost 4 bases, the J end lost 2 bases, and 8 bases lay between the germline ends. CDR3 in DNA: TGTGCCAGCAGTTGGCAAATACAAGAGACCCAGTACTTC. Amino acids: CASSWQIQETQYF.

This clonotype was found a few times. The chain carries TRBV19 and TRBJ1-3; a weak D match, TRBD1 (6 bases). V dropped 5 bases and J dropped 3 bases, with 14 bases sitting between them. The CDR3 contains 15 residues. Germline CDR1 LNHDA, CDR2 SQIVND (reference sequence). The CDR3 spells CASSARTVGGNTIYF. The CDR3 nucleotides read TGTGCCAGTAGTGCCCGGACAGTAGGTGGAAACACCATATATTTT.

Only a few counts were recorded for this clonotype. The chain has TRBV6-1 and TRBJ1-5; D is unclear. CDR3 length: 14 amino acids. Germline V lookup: CDR1 MNHNS, CDR2 SASEGT. The germline V and J ends were trimmed by 1 base and 4 bases, with 8 bases remaining between them. The DNA for the CDR3 is TGTGCCAGCAGTGAAGACAGCGAAAATCAGCCCCAGCATTTT. Protein: CASSEDSENQPQHF.

The rearrangement links TRBV7-9 to TRBJ1-2; D not certain. V was pared by 5 bases and J by 8 bases, with 9 bases between. CDR1 and CDR2 from the germline V gene are SEHNR and FQNEAQ (reference sequence). The CDR3 totals 11 residues. CDR3 protein: CASSRGNGYTF. As DNA, the CDR3 is TGTGCCAGCAGCCGAGGGAACGGCTACACCTTC.

This clonotype has just a few counts. V usage is TRBV20-1 and J usage is TRBJ1-6; a weak D match, TRBD1 (5 bases). Trimming removed 0 bases from V and 14 bases from J, with 20 bases in between. Per germline, CDR1 DFQATT and CDR2 SNEGSKA (reference sequence). The CDR3 is 15 residues long. The CDR3 region is CSARDGRGPRGALHF. Here the CDR3 DNA reads TGCAGTGCTAGAGATGGCCGGGGCCCTAGAGGGGCCCTCCACTTT.

The rearrangement joins TRBV12-3 or TRBV12-4 to TRBJ1-1; D is undetermined. CDR3 length equals 13 residues. Between the trimmed V and J ends, which lost 9 bases and 7 bases, there was a span of 18 bases. The CDR3, as DNA: TGTGCCAGTAAGATAGGAGCGCGTGATGAAGCTTTCTTT. It is translated as CASKIGARDEAFF.

The chain uses TRBV7-2 and TRBJ1-5; unclear D gene. V was trimmed by 3 bases and J by 1 base, leaving 13 bases between them. Looked up from germline, CDR1 is SGHTA and CDR2 is FQGNSA. This CDR3 region has 16 residues. CDR3: CASSLEERSSNQPQHF. CDR3 in DNA: TGTGCCAGCAGCTTGGAGGAGCGGTCGAGCAATCAGCCCCAGCATTTT.

This clonotype is deemed medium-sized. V gene TRBV2 combines with J gene TRBJ1-1; D is ambiguous. Germline loops: CDR1 SNHLY, CDR2 FYNNEI. V shed 5 bases and J shed 6 bases, with 1 base lying between them. The CDR3 contains 9 residues. CDR3 protein: CASSSEAFF. CDR3 nucleotides: TGTGCCAGCAGTTCTGAAGCTTTCTTT.

This clonotype has a handful of counts. This chain joins TRBV5-1 and TRBJ2-1; 9 bases agree with TRBD1. V was clipped by 0 bases and J by 7 bases; unmatched bases: 5. The CDR3 is made up of 15 amino acids. Per germline, CDR1 SGHRS and CDR2 YFSETQ. The CDR3 sequence is CASSLDGQGTNEQFF. The CDR3 coding sequence is TGCGCCAGCAGCTTGGATGGACAGGGGACAAATGAGCAGTTCTTC.

The chain joins TRBV12-3 or TRBV12-4 to TRBJ1-1; possible D gene TRBD1, 6 bases. The ends were cut back, 6 bases at V and 3 bases at J, with 11 bases in the middle. The CDR3 is 13 amino acids. CDR3 sequence reads: CASRQDRYTEAFF. The CDR3 DNA sequence: TGTGCCAGCAGACAGGACAGATACACTGAAGCTTTCTTT.

This clonotype was observed a few times. The chain recombines TRBV7-2 with TRBJ2-2; D is possibly TRBD1 (6 bases). Germline values: CDR1 SGHTA, CDR2 FQGNSA. This CDR3 is 15 amino acids long. Trimming took 3 bases from V and 4 from J, leaving 12 bases between them. The CDR3 DNA reads as TGTGCCAGCAGCTTCGTCCAGGGGATCACCGGGGAGCTGTTTTTT. The encoded protein is CASSFVQGITGELFF.

The chain is built from TRBV7-9 and TRBJ2-1; D is perhaps TRBD1 or TRBD2 (5 bases each). The V and J ends lost 3 bases and 0 bases respectively, with 9 bases between them. Germline CDR1 reads SEHNR; CDR2 reads FQNEAQ (reference sequence). There are 15 residues in the CDR3. DNA of the CDR3: TGTGCCAGCAGCTTGGGGACGGCCTCCTACAATGAGCAGTTCTTC. Protein product: CASSLGTASYNEQFF.

This chain uses TRBV11-2 with TRBJ1-6; D is possibly TRBD1 (5 bases). Germline V gives CDR1 SGHAT, CDR2 FQNNGV. V was pared by 5 bases and J by 3 bases, with 11 bases between. CDR3 length equals 15 residues. CDR3 region: CASSAGPYYNSPLHF. The CDR3 bases are TGTGCCAGCAGCGCGGGGCCCTACTATAATTCACCCCTCCACTTT.

The sample holds a few counts of this clonotype. This rearrangement joins TRBV9 to TRBJ1-6; D is ambiguous. The ends were cut back, 4 bases at V and 6 bases at J, with 8 bases in the middle. This CDR3 contains 13 residues. The germline gives CDR1 SGDLS, CDR2 YYNGEE. The CDR3 sequence: CASSTAVNSPLHF. In nucleotides, the CDR3 is TGTGCCAGCAGCACGGCAGTTAATTCACCCCTCCACTTT.

The table lists this clonotype with a few counts. The gene calls are TRBV6-1 and TRBJ1-2, with a weak D call TRBD1 (6 bases). Germline V gene sequence: CDR1 MNHNS, CDR2 SASEGT. Trimming took 8 bases from V and 5 from J, leaving 9 bases between them. The CDR3 spans 11 residues. The chain's CDR3 is CASGGSYGYTF. The CDR3 nucleotides are TGTGCCAGCGGGGGCTCTTATGGCTACACCTTC.

This clonotype has only a few counts. The chain carries TRBV4-1 and TRBJ1-6; D might be TRBD1 (5 bases). The CDR3 runs to 16 residues. Germline V gives CDR1 MGHRA, CDR2 YSYEKL. Trimming pared 2 bases from V and 6 bases from J, leaving 14 bases between. CDR3 sequence: CASSQQGQHSNSPLHF. CDR3 DNA: TGCGCCAGCAGCCAACAGGGCCAGCATAGTAATTCACCCCTCCACTTT.

A few counts support this clonotype. V and J are TRBV6-4 and TRBJ2-3; 8 bases line up with TRBD2. The trim removed 3 bases at V and 1 base at J, leaving 3 bases unmatched. Germline CDR1 is MRHNA and CDR2 is SNTAGT. CDR3 length equals 15 residues. The CDR3 DNA is TGTGCCAGCAGTGAAGGGACTAGTGGCACAGATACGCAGTATTTT. Residues: CASSEGTSGTDTQYF.

This clonotype was seen more than once but under ten times. The V call is TRBV19, the J call TRBJ2-3; 7 bases agree with TRBD1. CDR3 size: 14 residues. The trim removed 5 bases at V and 1 base at J, leaving 3 bases unmatched. Per germline, CDR1 LNHDA and CDR2 SQIVND (reference sequence). The CDR3 spells CASSQGVGTDTQYF. CDR3 sequence (DNA): TGTGCCAGTAGTCAGGGGGTCGGCACAGATACGCAGTATTTT. Filled out from reference TRBV19 and TRBJ2-3, the complete variable domain reads DGGITQSPKYLFRKEGQNVTLSCEQNLNHDAMYWYRQDPGQGLRLIYYSQIVNDFQKGDIAEGYSVSREKKESFPLTVTSAQKNPTAFYLCASSQGVGTDTQYFGPGTRLTVL.

This clonotype was seen a handful of times. This chain joins TRBV5-1 and TRBJ2-5; 9 nucleotides line up with TRBD2. V was clipped by 8 bases and J by 4 bases; unmatched bases: 15. The CDR3 is 16 residues long. Germline V gene sequence: CDR1 SGHRS, CDR2 YFSETQ. The CDR3 bases are TGCGCCAGTACGACTAGCGGATTCCCCCGGGGAGAGACCCAGTACTTC. Its protein is CASTTSGFPRGETQYF.

In this sample, this clonotype turned up a few times. V gene TRBV10-2 combines with J gene TRBJ1-1; D is perhaps TRBD1 (6 bases). Germline CDR1 WSHSY, CDR2 SAAADI. The CDR3 has 15 amino acids. V was shortened by 1 base and J by 2 bases, with 11 bases between the two germline ends. The DNA of the CDR3 is TGCGCCAGCAGTGAGTACGGGGGCGCAAACACTGAAGCTTTCTTT. It specifies CASSEYGGANTEAFF.